The following is a T cell receptor beta chain sequence with its context. Here immunoSEQ multiplex PCR was the method, and the copy in TCRdb shows in-frame clones only, minus some. Among about 55,000 clones, roughly 88% were seen once, and the ten largest hold 3.5% to 4%. This sample was included in a study of control samples from healthy donors and cancer patients. With 6 bases removed from V and 2 bases from J, the gap between germline ends came to 13 bases. This CDR3 is 14 amino acids long. CDR1 is MGHDK and CDR2 is SYGVNS in the germline V gene. J is TRBJ1-1 and V is TRBV25-1; D unresolved. Sequences were obtained from blood. This TCR derives from a man in his forties or fifties in good health. As DNA, the CDR3 is TGTGCCAGCAGCGCTTGGACGGAAAACACTGAAGCTTTCTTT. Its translation: CASSAWTENTEAFF.